The rows below give T cell receptor beta chains drawn from one sample of a study of response to subunit inactivated influenza vaccine. A single record per CDR3 protein comes from TCRdb applying MiXCR to the RT-PCR reads. The data contain about 780,000 distinct CDR3 sequences, less than 20% of them singletons. Here the sequenced sample was PBMCs from blood, taken approximately 5 days after vaccination. These receptor sequences come from a man aged 45-60 years who received an inactivated influenza vaccine. Each CDR3 is given with its conserved first and last residue. D genes are given only for firm matches. A clone size is listed for some rows: how often the clone was seen (once, few, many), or a class if it is expanded.

CDR3 DNA: TGTGCCAGCAGCTTCCCTGGGAGTTTTGAGACCCAGTACTTC; CDR3 protein: CASSFPGSFETQYF; J gene: TRBJ2-5; clone size: few; D gene: .; V gene: TRBV7-2
CDR3 DNA: TGTGCCAGCAGGAGGGGGAACTCCTACAATGAGCAGTTCTTC; CDR3 protein: CASRRGNSYNEQFF; J gene: TRBJ2-1; clone size: .; D gene: .; V gene: TRBV12-3/TRBV12-4
CDR3 DNA: TGTGCCAGCAGCTTAGCTATAACGGGATCTCAAGCTTTCTTT; CDR3 protein: CASSLAITGSQAFF; J gene: TRBJ1-1; clone size: .; D gene: .; V gene: TRBV7-2
CDR3 DNA: TGTGCCAGCAGTTTATCCTGGGGGGGGAGTCCCGAGCAGTACTTC; CDR3 protein: CASSLSWGGSPEQYF; J gene: TRBJ2-7; clone size: .; D gene: TRBD2; V gene: TRBV12-3/TRBV12-4
CDR3 DNA: TGCAGTACAAATAGGGGGTACGAGCAGTACTTC; CDR3 protein: CSTNRGYEQYF; J gene: TRBJ2-7; clone size: .; D gene: .; V gene: TRBV20-1
CDR3 DNA: TGTGCCAGCAGTTTAGCGGGAGTGATCGGGGAGCTGTTTTTT; CDR3 protein: CASSLAGVIGELFF; J gene: TRBJ2-2; clone size: few; D gene: TRBD2; V gene: TRBV6-2/TRBV6-3
CDR3 DNA: TGTGCCAGCAGCTTAGCTAGGTCAGGGGGCCGGGGTGGGGCCAACGTCCTGACTTTC; CDR3 protein: CASSLARSGGRGGANVLTF; J gene: TRBJ2-6; clone size: .; D gene: TRBD1; V gene: TRBV7-2
CDR3 DNA: TGTGCTAGTGGTCCCGGACTAGCGGGGGGCACAGATACGCAGTATTTT; CDR3 protein: CASGPGLAGGTDTQYF; J gene: TRBJ2-3; clone size: few; D gene: TRBD2; V gene: TRBV12-5
CDR3 DNA: TGTGCCAGCAGCCTCGCGAGGTTCACTGAAGCTTTCTTT; CDR3 protein: CASSLARFTEAFF; J gene: TRBJ1-1; clone size: few; D gene: .; V gene: TRBV28
CDR3 DNA: TGCAGTGCTATTCGATCGGGACAGGGTACAGATACGCAGTATTTT; CDR3 protein: CSAIRSGQGTDTQYF; J gene: TRBJ2-3; clone size: many; D gene: TRBD1; V gene: TRBV20-1
CDR3 DNA: TGTGCCAGCAGCGTCGGCCGGAGTCAGGGCCAAGAGACCCAGTACTTC; CDR3 protein: CASSVGRSQGQETQYF; J gene: TRBJ2-5; clone size: .; D gene: .; V gene: TRBV7-9
CDR3 DNA: TGTGCCAGCAGCCAAGCCCACAATGAGCAGTTCTTC; CDR3 protein: CASSQAHNEQFF; J gene: TRBJ2-1; clone size: once; D gene: .; V gene: TRBV4-2
CDR3 DNA: TGTGCCAGCAGTTTGCGCAGCGGGTCCTACGAGCAGTACTTC; CDR3 protein: CASSLRSGSYEQYF; J gene: TRBJ2-7; clone size: many; D gene: .; V gene: TRBV12-3/TRBV12-4
CDR3 DNA: TGTGCCAGCAGCTTAGTGATGGAATACGAGCAGTACTTC; CDR3 protein: CASSLVMEYEQYF; J gene: TRBJ2-7; clone size: few; D gene: .; V gene: TRBV7-2
CDR3 DNA: TGTGCCAGCAGCCCAGGTGGACTAGCGATACAAGCGACCCAGTACTTC; CDR3 protein: CASSPGGLAIQATQYF; J gene: TRBJ2-5; clone size: many; D gene: TRBD2; V gene: TRBV7-8
CDR3 DNA: TGTGCCTGGAGTGCTGGACAGTTTGGGAATAATTCACCCCTCCACTTT; CDR3 protein: CAWSAGQFGNNSPLHF; J gene: TRBJ1-6; clone size: .; D gene: .; V gene: TRBV30
CDR3 DNA: TGCGCCAGCAGCCATGCTAGCGGGCCGAGCACAGATACGCAGTATTTT; CDR3 protein: CASSHASGPSTDTQYF; J gene: TRBJ2-3; clone size: few; D gene: TRBD2; V gene: TRBV4-3
CDR3 DNA: TGTGCCACCAGCAGAGACCCCGGGGGCCCGGCCTACAATGAGCAGTTCTTC; CDR3 protein: CATSRDPGGPAYNEQFF; J gene: TRBJ2-1; clone size: once; D gene: .; V gene: TRBV15
CDR3 DNA: TGTGCCAGCAGCTTAGCGGGAGGGTTTAACACCGGGGAGCTGTTTTTT; CDR3 protein: CASSLAGGFNTGELFF; J gene: TRBJ2-2; clone size: .; D gene: TRBD2; V gene: TRBV7-2
CDR3 DNA: TGTGCCAGCAGTTTGGGGTCATATCAGCCCCAGCATTTT; CDR3 protein: CASSLGSYQPQHF; J gene: TRBJ1-5; clone size: .; D gene: .; V gene: TRBV11-2
CDR3 DNA: TGCGCCAGCAGCTTGGAGGGGGACAGAGAAGGGACCCAGTACTTC; CDR3 protein: CASSLEGDREGTQYF; J gene: TRBJ2-5; clone size: .; D gene: TRBD1; V gene: TRBV5-1
CDR3 DNA: TGTGCCAGCAGCACCCGGACTAGCGGGAGTCCAGATACGCAGTATTTT; CDR3 protein: CASSTRTSGSPDTQYF; J gene: TRBJ2-3; clone size: few; D gene: TRBD2; V gene: TRBV3-1
CDR3 DNA: TGTGCCACCAGTGATTCCCAGGGTTGGAGGACCGGGGAGCTGTTTTTT; CDR3 protein: CATSDSQGWRTGELFF; J gene: TRBJ2-2; clone size: few; D gene: .; V gene: TRBV24-1
CDR3 DNA: TGCGCCAGCAGCTTGTTGTCGGGAGAAACCGGGGAGCTGTTTTTT; CDR3 protein: CASSLLSGETGELFF; J gene: TRBJ2-2; clone size: .; D gene: .; V gene: TRBV5-1
CDR3 DNA: TGTGCCACCCTGGAGGGCGGATATTCACCCCTCCACTTT; CDR3 protein: CATLEGGYSPLHF; J gene: TRBJ1-6; clone size: .; D gene: .; V gene: TRBV28
CDR3 DNA: TGTGCCAGCATTACAGCCCCCGGGACTATCGGTGAGCAGTTCTTC; CDR3 protein: CASITAPGTIGEQFF; J gene: TRBJ2-1; clone size: few; D gene: TRBD2; V gene: TRBV12-3/TRBV12-4
CDR3 DNA: TGTGCCAGCAGCCCCACTCAAACCAGGGGCGAGCAGTACTTC; CDR3 protein: CASSPTQTRGEQYF; J gene: TRBJ2-7; clone size: .; D gene: .; V gene: TRBV7-6
CDR3 DNA: TGTGCCAGCAGCGTAAACTCGATAGATACGCAGTATTTT; CDR3 protein: CASSVNSIDTQYF; J gene: TRBJ2-3; clone size: few; D gene: .; V gene: TRBV9
CDR3 DNA: TGTGCCAGCAGTGAGCCGGACGGATACTATGGCTACACCTTC; CDR3 protein: CASSEPDGYYGYTF; J gene: TRBJ1-2; clone size: few; D gene: .; V gene: TRBV6-1
CDR3 DNA: TGCAGCGTTGAAGTCTTCTTAGGGACAGGGGGATACACAGATACGCAGTATTTT; CDR3 protein: CSVEVFLGTGGYTDTQYF; J gene: TRBJ2-3; clone size: few; D gene: TRBD1; V gene: TRBV29-1
CDR3 DNA: TGTGCCAGCAGCTTAGAGTGGCAGAGAACTTACAATGAGCAGTTCTTC; CDR3 protein: CASSLEWQRTYNEQFF; J gene: TRBJ2-1; clone size: .; D gene: .; V gene: TRBV7-2
CDR3 DNA: TGCAGTGCCCGGGACAGGGGGATTGTTGGCAATCAGCCCCAGCATTTT; CDR3 protein: CSARDRGIVGNQPQHF; J gene: TRBJ1-5; clone size: .; D gene: TRBD1; V gene: TRBV20-1
CDR3 DNA: TGCGCCAGCAGCTTGCGGACAGGGGGTTCTGAGACCCAGTACTTC; CDR3 protein: CASSLRTGGSETQYF; J gene: TRBJ2-5; clone size: many; D gene: TRBD1; V gene: TRBV5-1
CDR3 DNA: TGCAGCGGGGGGGGAGGGACCACCGGGGAGCTGTTTTTT; CDR3 protein: CSGGGGTTGELFF; J gene: TRBJ2-2; clone size: .; D gene: TRBD2; V gene: TRBV29-1
CDR3 DNA: TGTGCCAGCAGCGCGAGACCCTCCCCAGATACGCAGTATTTT; CDR3 protein: CASSARPSPDTQYF; J gene: TRBJ2-3; clone size: .; D gene: .; V gene: TRBV9
CDR3 DNA: TGCAGCGCCCTCCCTGGAGATACGCAGTATTTT; CDR3 protein: CSALPGDTQYF; J gene: TRBJ2-3; clone size: .; D gene: .; V gene: TRBV29-1
CDR3 DNA: TGCGCCAGCAGCTTGGCCCAGGGGCGCGGGACCACTGAAGCTTTCTTT; CDR3 protein: CASSLAQGRGTTEAFF; J gene: TRBJ1-1; clone size: .; D gene: .; V gene: TRBV5-1
CDR3 DNA: TGTGCCAGCAGCCCGACAGGGATGAACGAGCAGTACTTC; CDR3 protein: CASSPTGMNEQYF; J gene: TRBJ2-7; clone size: few; D gene: TRBD1; V gene: TRBV7-2
CDR3 DNA: TGCAGTGCTAGAGATGCAACAAACTCCTACAATGAGCAGTTCTTC; CDR3 protein: CSARDATNSYNEQFF; J gene: TRBJ2-1; clone size: .; D gene: .; V gene: TRBV20-1
CDR3 DNA: TGCAGTGCTAGCGGACAGGGTTTTTCCGAAAAACTGTTTTTT; CDR3 protein: CSASGQGFSEKLFF; J gene: TRBJ1-4; clone size: .; D gene: TRBD1; V gene: TRBV20-1
CDR3 DNA: TGCAGCGTTGAAGATTGGACTAGCGGTTCCTACGAGCAGTACTTC; CDR3 protein: CSVEDWTSGSYEQYF; J gene: TRBJ2-7; clone size: many; D gene: TRBD2; V gene: TRBV29-1